In its sample, the clone carrying this T cell receptor beta chain was seen a few times. In the study's own analysis: Reference gene primer amplification in the assay estimated nucleated cell counts. The repertoire was sequenced with immunoSEQ multiplex PCR; TCRdb's copy has only in-frame clones and lacks some. V and J calls plus clone size are reproduced from that table; the DNA served to infer D and trimming. The sample gives around 270,000 clones, 80% to 85% of which show up once; about 15% is in the top ten. V dropped 2 bases and J dropped 0 bases, with 12 bases sitting between them. The germline V gene has CDR1 GTSNPN and CDR2 SVGIG (reference sequence). The CDR3 has 15 residues. This sample is part of a study of blood T cell repertoires in COVID-19. Study details: Spain, Italy and the United States supplied samples that represented acute and convalescent COVID-19. From T cells, B-cell-depleted T cells, or PBMCs came the material, which was cDNA or gDNA.

The specimen sequenced was peripheral blood. V usage is TRBV30 and J usage is TRBJ2-3; D possibly corresponds to TRBD2 (7 bases). This TCR was recovered from a person aged 65-85 years with COVID-19, enrolled during active disease. The CDR3 DNA reads as TGTGCCTGGAGTAGGGGGGGCGGTAGCACAGATACGCAGTATTTT. Its protein product is CAWSRGGGSTDTQYF.